This passage covers 8 T cell receptor beta chains from one sample sequenced in a study of response to subunit inactivated influenza vaccine. MiXCR, run by TCRdb on the RT-PCR reads, gives a single entry per CDR3 protein. The data hold hundreds of thousands of distinct CDR3 sequences, with around 15% observed a single time. The sequenced sample was PBMCs from blood, obtained approximately 15 days before vaccination. Receptors were obtained from a man aged 45-65 years who received an inactivated influenza vaccine.

This clonotype was seen a few times. The CDR3 is CASSLLDSSYNEQFF. Here the CDR3 DNA reads TGTGCCAGCAGCCTCCTTGATAGCTCCTACAATGAGCAGTTCTTC. J is TRBJ2-1 and V is TRBV7-3; unclear D gene. Germline CDR1 is SGHTA and CDR2 is FQGTGA. V lost 5 bases, J lost 0 bases, and 11 bases lay in between. CDR3 size: 15 residues.

The V gene is TRBV12-3 or TRBV12-4, the J gene TRBJ2-1; D not resolved. The CDR3 runs 13 residues. Trimming removed 5 bases from V and 8 bases from J, with 13 bases in between. This CDR3 is CASSQDLGYEQFF. The CDR3 DNA sequence: TGTGCCAGCAGTCAAGACTTGGGGTATGAGCAGTTCTTC.

This clonotype was seen a few times. J is TRBJ1-1 and V is TRBV6-5; tentatively, D is TRBD1 (6 bases). Germline V gene sequence: CDR1 MNHEY, CDR2 SVGAGI. The ends were cut back, 4 bases at V and 4 bases at J, with 22 bases in the middle. The CDR3 spans 17 residues. The CDR3 DNA follows: TGTGCCAGCAGTTCAGGGGAAGAACAACCGGGGAGCACTGAAGCTTTCTTT. This encodes CASSSGEEQPGSTEAFF.

Only a few counts were recorded for this clonotype. The CDR3 loop is CSVNRQGGYEQYF. As DNA, the CDR3 is TGCAGCGTTAACCGACAGGGTGGCTACGAGCAGTACTTC. The chain combines TRBV29-1 with TRBJ2-7; 7 nucleotides align to TRBD1. The CDR3 loop spans 13 amino acids. The germline V gene has CDR1 SQVTM and CDR2 ANQGSEA. V dropped 5 bases and J dropped 3; count of bases not matched to a gene: 7.

This clonotype occurred many times. The V and J genes are TRBV6-2 or TRBV6-3 and TRBJ2-1, with D possibly being TRBD2 (6 bases). The germline CDR1 and CDR2 sequences are MNHEY and SVGEGT. The CDR3 is 14 residues long. The V gene lost 7 bases and the J gene lost 4 bases, with 14 bases spanning the gap. Written as DNA, the CDR3 is TGTGCCAGCACCACGGGGGTCTCATACAATGAGCAGTTCTTC. This encodes CASTTGVSYNEQFF.

The V call is TRBV2, the J call TRBJ2-6; 10 bases line up with TRBD2. Germline CDR1 is SNHLY and CDR2 is FYNNEI. The trim removed 7 bases at V and 0 bases at J, leaving 18 bases unmatched. CDR3 length: 21 residues. The CDR3 nucleotides are TGTGCCAGCATTTCCACAGTCCTAGCGGGAGAACCTTCCTCTGGGGCCAACGTCCTGACTTTC. It translates to CASISTVLAGEPSSGANVLTF.

This clonotype was detected a few times. One junction end disagrees with the germline gene, perhaps due to a read error. The chain joins TRBV13 to TRBJ1-1; a weak D match, TRBD1 (6 bases). The CDR3 length is 14 residues. In germline, CDR1 is PRHDT, CDR2 FYEKMQ (reference sequence). In DNA, the CDR3 is TGTGCCAGCAGCCTAGGAAGGGGGGCCACTGAAGCTTTCTTT. Translation gives CASSLGRGATEAFF.

This chain links TRBV7-9 with TRBJ1-1; D is uncertain. This CDR3 contains 15 residues. Germline CDR1 and CDR2: SEHNR and FQNEAQ (reference sequence). V lost 5 bases, J lost 1 base, and 14 bases lay in between. The CDR3 DNA sequence: TGTGCCAGCAGCCCGCAGGTTCGCGAGAACACTGAAGCTTTCTTT. Translating gives CASSPQVRENTEAFF.